The 22 T cell receptor beta chains reported below all come from one sample, sequenced in a study of CD8 T cells in ankylosing spondylitis. TCRdb reprocessed the 5' RACE reads via MiXCR and lists one record per CDR3 protein. The sample yields 380,000 or so distinct CDR3 sequences, 20% to 25% seen once. The material sequenced was blood, either unsorted or a sorted T cell fraction (not recorded which). These receptors were collected from a male donor with ankylosing spondylitis or in good health (not recorded which).

The chain recombines TRBV3-1 with TRBJ2-7; 7 bases are shared with TRBD2. Germline CDR1 and CDR2: LGHDT and YNNKEL (reference sequence). J gave up 6 bases and V 0 bases, and 8 bases lay outside the gene matches. There are 15 residues in the CDR3. The CDR3 reads CASSQDSSGEGEQYF. CDR3 coding DNA: TGTGCCAGCAGCCAAGATTCGAGCGGGGAAGGCGAGCAGTACTTC.

CDR3 DNA: TGTGCCAGCAGACGGGGGGCGGCCGGGGAGCTGTTTTTT. It specifies CASRRGAAGELFF. This chain uses TRBV6-1 with TRBJ2-2, with D perhaps TRBD2 (7 bases). The V end lost 6 bases, the J end lost 6 bases, and 11 bases lay between the germline ends. This CDR3 is 13 amino acids long. In germline, CDR1 is MNHNS, CDR2 SASEGT.

The chain combines TRBV9 with TRBJ2-3; D is ambiguous. Trimming removed 3 bases at V and 1 base at J, with 6 bases between. Germline lookup yields CDR1 SGDLS and CDR2 YYNGEE. CDR3 length: 13 amino acids. The CDR3 is CASSEYGTDTQYF. DNA of the CDR3: TGTGCCAGCAGCGAGTACGGCACAGATACGCAGTATTTT.

In DNA, the CDR3 is TGTGCCAGCAGCGTATGGGGGTCGGGGGGCACAGATACGCAGTATTTT. Translation gives CASSVWGSGGTDTQYF. The chain joins TRBV9 to TRBJ2-3; weak D call: TRBD2 (6 bases). This CDR3 spans 16 amino acids. The V end lost 1 base, the J end lost 1 base, and 13 bases lay between the germline ends. CDR1 is SGDLS and CDR2 is YYNGEE in the germline V gene. Using reference TRBV9 and TRBJ2-3 for the parts outside the CDR3, the full variable domain is DSGVTQTPKHLITATGQRVTLRCSPRSGDLSVYWYQQSLDQGLQFLIQYYNGEERAKGNILERFSAQQFPDLHSELNLSSLELGDSALYFCASSVWGSGGTDTQYFGPGTRLTVL.

This clonotype was seen a handful of times. This rearrangement joins TRBV7-2 to TRBJ2-1, with a tentative D call TRBD1 (6 bases). V lost 2 bases, J lost 14 bases, and 19 bases lay in between. The CDR3 runs to 14 residues. Germline assignment: CDR1 SGHTA and CDR2 FQGNSA. The CDR3 is CASSLTLTGGLEFF. In nucleotides, the CDR3 is TGTGCCAGCAGCTTAACGTTAACTGGGGGCCTTGAGTTCTTC.

The CDR3 sequence: CASSLDRGTYEQYF. The CDR3 DNA is TGTGCCAGCAGCCTAGACAGGGGTACCTACGAGCAGTACTTC. The rearrangement uses TRBV5-4 and TRBJ2-7; 8 bases map to TRBD1. Trimming took 4 bases from V and 2 from J; bases not matched to a gene: 5. The CDR3 spans 14 residues. Looked up from germline, CDR1 is SGHNT and CDR2 is YYREEE (reference sequence).

Written as DNA, the CDR3 is TGCGCCAGCACCGGGACTAAGAGATACGAGCAGTACTTC. This translates into CASTGTKRYEQYF. V is TRBV5-1 and J is TRBJ2-7; TRBD2 aligns across 7 bases. Trimming took 6 bases from V and 4 from J; bases not matched to a gene: 7. Per germline, CDR1 SGHRS and CDR2 YFSETQ. The CDR3 contains 13 residues.

The sample holds many counts of this clonotype. The CDR3 nucleotides read TGCAGCGTTGTTAGCACCGGGTCCTACGAGCAGTACTTC. The encoded protein is CSVVSTGSYEQYF. The chain uses TRBV29-1 and TRBJ2-7; D unclear. V lost 4 bases and J lost 1, with 11 bases in between. CDR1 is SQVTM and CDR2 is ANQGSEA in the germline V gene. The CDR3 is 13 residues long.

The CDR3 coding sequence is TGTGCCAGCAGCTTAATAGGGGGACAGGGAGGGGATGAGCAGTTCTTC. It specifies CASSLIGGQGGDEQFF. The chain recombines TRBV7-8 with TRBJ2-1; 9 positions agree with TRBD1. Germline-derived CDR1 and CDR2 are SGHVS and FQNEAQ. The V segment lost 2 bases and the J segment 8 bases; nucleotides outside the gene matches: 10. The CDR3 is 16 amino acids.

This clonotype was observed a few times. This chain links TRBV4-1 with TRBJ2-3; D could derive from TRBD1 or TRBD2 (5 bases each). The V gene lost 1 base and the J gene lost 6 bases, with 17 bases spanning the gap. CDR1 is MGHRA and CDR2 is YSYEKL in the germline V gene. The CDR3 contains 16 residues. The CDR3: CASSQVGSLWGDTQYF. CDR3 nucleotide sequence: TGCGCCAGCAGCCAAGTTGGTAGTTTATGGGGGGATACGCAGTATTTT.

The V gene is TRBV13, the J gene TRBJ2-3; 11 bases align to TRBD2. Unmatched junction bases numbered 6, after V lost 5 bases and J lost 8 bases. The CDR3 is made up of 14 amino acids. Germline CDR1 PRHDT, CDR2 FYEKMQ (reference sequence). The CDR3 DNA reads TGTGCCAGCAGCCGTGCCGGGACTAGCGGTACGCAGTATTTT. Encoded protein: CASSRAGTSGTQYF.

This chain connects TRBV27 to TRBJ2-7; TRBD2 matches 8 bases. There are 14 residues in the CDR3. The germline gives CDR1 MNHEY, CDR2 SMNVEV (reference sequence). CDR3 bases: TGTGCTGCAGCACCGGGGGGGGGGACCTACGAGCAGTACTTC. Translation gives CAAAPGGGTYEQYF.

The chain links TRBV6-1 to TRBJ2-1, with a weak D call TRBD2 (6 bases). The CDR3 contains 13 residues. The V and J ends lost 7 bases and 5 bases respectively, with 12 bases between them. Germline assignment: CDR1 MNHNS and CDR2 SASEGT. CDR3 nucleotides: TGTGCCAGCACTCCGCGGGGAGACAATGAGCAGTTCTTC. It specifies CASTPRGDNEQFF.

This clonotype was seen once. This chain uses TRBV29-1 with TRBJ2-7, with 14 bases aligning to TRBD2. Germline assignment: CDR1 SQVTM and CDR2 ANQGSEA. The V segment lost 7 bases and the J segment 3 bases; nucleotides outside the gene matches: 2. This CDR3 has 13 residues. CDR3 DNA sequence: TGCAGCGCTGGACTAGCGGGGGGCTACGAGCAGTACTTC. It yields the protein CSAGLAGGYEQYF.

J is TRBJ2-2 and V is TRBV12-3 or TRBV12-4; 10 positions match TRBD1. J gave up 5 bases and V 1 base, and 16 bases lay outside the gene matches. The CDR3 runs 20 residues. This chain's CDR3 is CASSLDLDRDRGVYTGELFF. DNA of the CDR3: TGTGCCAGCAGTTTAGACTTGGACCGGGACAGGGGTGTATATACCGGGGAGCTGTTTTTT.

The genes are TRBV2 and TRBJ2-6; D tentatively fits TRBD1 or TRBD2 (5 bases each). In germline, CDR1 is SNHLY, CDR2 FYNNEI. This CDR3 spans 15 amino acids. The V end lost 4 bases, the J end lost 2 bases, and 9 bases lay between the germline ends. Here the CDR3 reads CASSVVGAGANVLTF. For the CDR3, the DNA is TGTGCCAGCAGTGTCGTGGGGGCTGGGGCCAACGTCCTGACTTTC.

This clonotype turned up a few times. The rearrangement uses TRBV4-1 and TRBJ2-2; D might be TRBD1 (6 bases). This CDR3 has 13 amino acids. CDR1 and CDR2 from the germline V gene are MGHRA and YSYEKL. The ends were cut back, 6 bases at V and 4 bases at J, with 9 bases in the middle. CDR3 region: CASRTGSTGELFF. In nucleotides, the CDR3 is TGCGCCAGCAGAACAGGGTCCACCGGGGAGCTGTTTTTT.

CDR3 DNA sequence: TGCAGTGCTAGAGGGGAGGGGGGCAATGAGCAGTTCTTC. Translation: CSARGEGGNEQFF. This chain uses TRBV20-1 with TRBJ2-1; possible D gene TRBD2, 7 bases. V gave up 1 base and J gave up 6 bases, with 10 bases separating them. Germline CDR1 DFQATT, CDR2 SNEGSKA (reference sequence). The CDR3 consists of 13 residues.

This chain uses TRBV12-3 or TRBV12-4 with TRBJ2-5; 11 positions agree with TRBD1. Losses at the gene ends were 8 bases for V and 7 bases for J; bases not matched to a gene: 12. The CDR3 loop spans 15 amino acids. CDR3 residues: CASGSRTGGGWTQYF. CDR3 nucleotides: TGTGCCAGCGGGTCCCGGACAGGGGGCGGATGGACCCAGTACTTC.

The chain joins TRBV5-1 to TRBJ2-1, with D perhaps matching TRBD2 (6 bases). The V and J ends lost 3 bases and 9 bases respectively, with 13 bases between them. Germline lookup yields CDR1 SGHRS and CDR2 YFSETQ. The CDR3 contains 13 residues. The CDR3 here is CASSSTSRPEQFF. The CDR3 DNA sequence: TGCGCCAGCAGCTCGACTAGTCGGCCTGAGCAGTTCTTC.

This clonotype was seen a handful of times. The DNA for the CDR3 is TGTGCCAGCAGCTTAGGACAGACTGATCAGCCCCAGCATTTT. Protein product: CASSLGQTDQPQHF. The chain couples TRBV7-9 to TRBJ1-5; D perhaps matches TRBD1 (5 bases). The V gene's germline CDR1 is SEHNR and CDR2 FQNEAQ (reference sequence). Trimming cost V 1 base and J 5 bases, with 9 bases left between them. This CDR3 spans 14 amino acids.

The CDR3 is CASSLASGFSYEQYF. DNA of the CDR3: TGTGCCAGCAGCTTAGCTAGCGGGTTCTCCTACGAGCAGTACTTC. This chain connects TRBV7-3 to TRBJ2-7, with 8 bases lining up with TRBD2. V trimming: 2 bases; J trimming: 0 bases; junction bases outside the gene matches: 3. Germline-derived CDR1 and CDR2 are SGHTA and FQGTGA. The CDR3 contains 15 residues.